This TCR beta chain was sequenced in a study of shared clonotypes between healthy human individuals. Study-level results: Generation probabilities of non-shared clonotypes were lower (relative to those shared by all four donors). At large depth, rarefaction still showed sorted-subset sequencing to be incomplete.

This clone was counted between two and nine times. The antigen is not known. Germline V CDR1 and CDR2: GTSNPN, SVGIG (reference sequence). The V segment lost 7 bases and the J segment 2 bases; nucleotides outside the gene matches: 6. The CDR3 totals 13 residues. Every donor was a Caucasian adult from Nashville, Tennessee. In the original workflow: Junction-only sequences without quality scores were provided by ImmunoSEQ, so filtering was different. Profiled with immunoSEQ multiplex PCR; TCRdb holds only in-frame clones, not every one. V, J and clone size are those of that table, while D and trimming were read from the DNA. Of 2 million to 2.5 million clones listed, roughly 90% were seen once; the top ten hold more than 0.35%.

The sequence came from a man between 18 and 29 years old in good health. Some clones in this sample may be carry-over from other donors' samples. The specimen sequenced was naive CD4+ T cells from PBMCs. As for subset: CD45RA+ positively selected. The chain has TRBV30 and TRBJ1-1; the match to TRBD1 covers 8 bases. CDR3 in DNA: TGTGCCTCGAAGACAGGGGCTAACACTGAAGCTTTCTTT. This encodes CASKTGANTEAFF.